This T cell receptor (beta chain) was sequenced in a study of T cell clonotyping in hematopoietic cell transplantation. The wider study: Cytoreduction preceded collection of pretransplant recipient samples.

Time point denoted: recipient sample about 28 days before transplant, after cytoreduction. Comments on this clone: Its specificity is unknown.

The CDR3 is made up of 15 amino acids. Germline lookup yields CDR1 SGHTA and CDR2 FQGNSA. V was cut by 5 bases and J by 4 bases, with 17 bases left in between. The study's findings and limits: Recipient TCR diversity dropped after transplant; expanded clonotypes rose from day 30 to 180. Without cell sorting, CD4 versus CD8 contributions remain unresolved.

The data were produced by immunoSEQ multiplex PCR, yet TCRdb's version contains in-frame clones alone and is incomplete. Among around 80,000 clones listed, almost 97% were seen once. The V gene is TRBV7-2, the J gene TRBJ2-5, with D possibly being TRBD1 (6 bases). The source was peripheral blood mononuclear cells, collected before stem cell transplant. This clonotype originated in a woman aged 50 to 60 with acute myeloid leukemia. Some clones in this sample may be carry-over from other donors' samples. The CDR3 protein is CASSRNRAKGETQYF. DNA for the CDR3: TGTGCCAGCAGCAGAAACAGGGCGAAGGGAGAGACCCAGTACTTC.